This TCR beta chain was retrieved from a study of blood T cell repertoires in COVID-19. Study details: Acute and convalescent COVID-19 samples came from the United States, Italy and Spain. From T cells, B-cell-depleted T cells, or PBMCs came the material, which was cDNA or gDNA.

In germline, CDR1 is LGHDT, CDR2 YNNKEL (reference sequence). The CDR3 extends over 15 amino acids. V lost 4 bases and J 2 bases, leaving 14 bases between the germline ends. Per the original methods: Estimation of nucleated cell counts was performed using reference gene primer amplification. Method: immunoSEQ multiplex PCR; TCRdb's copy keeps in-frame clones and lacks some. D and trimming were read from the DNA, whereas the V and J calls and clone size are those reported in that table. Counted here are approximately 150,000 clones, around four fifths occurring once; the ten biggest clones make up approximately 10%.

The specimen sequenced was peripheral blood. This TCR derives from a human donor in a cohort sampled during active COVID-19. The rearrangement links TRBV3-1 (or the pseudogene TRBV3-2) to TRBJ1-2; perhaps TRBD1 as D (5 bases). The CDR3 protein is CASSPYLTENYGYTF. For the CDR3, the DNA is TGTGCCAGCAGCCCATACCTGACAGAAAACTATGGCTACACCTTC.